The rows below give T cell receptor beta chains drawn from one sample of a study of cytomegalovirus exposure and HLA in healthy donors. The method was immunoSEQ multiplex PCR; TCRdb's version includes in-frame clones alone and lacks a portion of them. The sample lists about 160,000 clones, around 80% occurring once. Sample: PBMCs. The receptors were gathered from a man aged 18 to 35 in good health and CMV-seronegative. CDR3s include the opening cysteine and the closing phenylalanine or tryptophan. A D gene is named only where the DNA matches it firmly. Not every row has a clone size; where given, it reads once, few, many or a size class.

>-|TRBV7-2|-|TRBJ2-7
TGTGCCAGCAGCTTCCAGGGATTATCTTACGAGCAGTACTTC
CASSFQGLSYEQYF
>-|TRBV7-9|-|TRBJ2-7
TGTGCCAGCAGCCCCTCGGACAGACCCTCCTACGAGCAGTACTTC
CASSPSDRPSYEQYF
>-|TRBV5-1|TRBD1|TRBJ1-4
TGCGCCAGCAGCCCTACGTACACAGGGGTTGGAGAAAAACTGTTTTTT
CASSPTYTGVGEKLFF
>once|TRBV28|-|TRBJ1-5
-
CASSWGEGAVNF
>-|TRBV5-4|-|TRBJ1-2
TGTGCCAGCACCCACCCTACAGCCTACGGCTACACCTTC
CASTHPTAYGYTF
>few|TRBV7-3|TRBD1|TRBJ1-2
TGTGCCAGCAGCAAACAGGGGGGGTATGGCTACACCTTC
CASSKQGGYGYTF
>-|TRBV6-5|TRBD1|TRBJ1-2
TGTGCCAGCAGTTACGGACAGGGCCGTGGCTACACCTTC
CASSYGQGRGYTF
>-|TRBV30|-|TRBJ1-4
TGTGCCTGGAGTGACCTCGGGGGGGATGAAAAACTGTTTTTT
CAWSDLGGDEKLFF
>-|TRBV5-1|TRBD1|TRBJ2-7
TGCGCCAGCAGCTTGTCGGGACAGGGGTACGAGCAGTACTTC
CASSLSGQGYEQYF
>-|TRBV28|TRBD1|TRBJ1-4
TGTGCCAGCAGTTTAAAAGCGGGACAGGTATTAAGCAGGCTGTTTTTT
CASSLKAGQVLSRLFF
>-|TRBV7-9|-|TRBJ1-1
TGTGCCAGCAGTGCCCCGGTAGGGGGGAACACTGAAGCTTTCTTT
CASSAPVGGNTEAFF
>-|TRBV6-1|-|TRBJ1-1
TGTGCCAGCATCAGGGAGGGGCTCAGGGTGGCTTTCTTT
CASIREGLRVAFF
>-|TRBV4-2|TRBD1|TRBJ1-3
TGTGCCAGCAGCCCGTACCACGGGACAGGAGGGAGAAACACCATATATTTT
CASSPYHGTGGRNTIYF
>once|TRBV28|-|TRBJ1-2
TGTGCCAGCAGTTTAGAGAGCCAAAACCATGGCTACACCTTC
CASSLESQNHGYTF
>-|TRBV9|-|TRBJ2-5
TGTGCCAGCAGCCTCCGGACTGAGCTAGGGACCCAGTACTTC
CASSLRTELGTQYF
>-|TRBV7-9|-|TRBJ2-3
TGTGCCAGCAGCTTAGCTAGCGGCACAGATACGCAGTATTTT
CASSLASGTDTQYF
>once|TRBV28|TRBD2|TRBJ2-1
TGTGCCAGCACCCTTCCAGGACTAGCGGGCGAGGGTGAGCAGTTCTTC
CASTLPGLAGEGEQFF
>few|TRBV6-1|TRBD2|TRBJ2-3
TGTGCCAGCAGTGAAGCCCCCTTGGGAGGGGCAGATACGCAGTATTTT
CASSEAPLGGADTQYF
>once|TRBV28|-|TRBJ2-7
TGTGCCAGCAGTTGGGGAATAGCCAGGGGAACAAACGAGCAGTACTTC
CASSWGIARGTNEQYF
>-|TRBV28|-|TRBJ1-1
TGTGCCAGCAGTTTGCGTACTGGGGCGGCGAGAGCTTTCTTT
CASSLRTGAARAFF
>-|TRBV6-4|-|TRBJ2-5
TGTGCCAGCAGTCCTCTGCGGAGGGAAGAGACCCAGTACTTC
CASSPLRREETQYF
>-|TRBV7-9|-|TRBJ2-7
TGTGCCAGCAGCCTACAGGGATCGATGGACGAGCAGTACTTC
CASSLQGSMDEQYF
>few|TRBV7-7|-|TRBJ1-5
TGTGCCAGCAGCTCCGGACAAAATCAGCCCCAGCATTTT
CASSSGQNQPQHF
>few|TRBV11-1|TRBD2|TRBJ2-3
TGTGCCAGCAGCTTATTTGGCGGGAGGGGAACAGATACGCAGTATTTT
CASSLFGGRGTDTQYF
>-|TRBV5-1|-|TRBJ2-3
TGCGCCAGCCAACGGAGCGGTTTCACAGATACGCAGTATTTT
CASQRSGFTDTQYF
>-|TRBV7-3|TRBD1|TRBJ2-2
TGTGCCAGCAGCCCCCGGACAGGGTCCACCGGGGAGCTGTTTTTT
CASSPRTGSTGELFF
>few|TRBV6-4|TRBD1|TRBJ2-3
TGTGCCAGCAGTGAGTCGGGACAGGGAGCAGATACGCAGTATTTT
CASSESGQGADTQYF
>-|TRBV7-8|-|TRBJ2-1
TGTGCCAGCAGCTTAGTGGGTGGGCTGGATGAGCAGTTCTTC
CASSLVGGLDEQFF
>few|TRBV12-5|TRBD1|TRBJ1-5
TGTGCTAGTGACCGGGACAGGGTTGGCAATCAGCCCCAGCATTTT
CASDRDRVGNQPQHF
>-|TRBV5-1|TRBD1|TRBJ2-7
TGCGCCAGCAGCCCTGGGACAGCTTACGCCTACGAGCAGTACTTC
CASSPGTAYAYEQYF
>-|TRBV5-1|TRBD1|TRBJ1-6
TGCGCCAGCAGCTCTGGGACAGTCAATTCACCCCTCCACTTT
CASSSGTVNSPLHF